Listed here is a single T cell receptor beta chain. This specimen comes from a study of cytomegalovirus exposure and HLA in healthy donors. PCR amplification relied on 60 Vbeta primers (plus 13 Jbeta primers). Using immunoSEQ multiplex PCR, the repertoire was profiled, and TCRdb retains in-frame clones only, with some absent. The sample's table shows over 100,000 clones. Trimming stripped 1 base from V and 4 bases from J, with 14 bases between. This CDR3 is built from 16 residues. Germline CDR1 and CDR2: SGHVS and FQNEAQ. Sample: PBMCs. The rearrangement joins TRBV7-8 to TRBJ1-5, with a tentative D call TRBD1 (6 bases). The TCR sequence derives from a woman between 35 and 50 years old in good health and CMV-seropositive. The CDR3 sequence is CASSLGGGARNQPQHF. CDR3 sequence (DNA): TGTGCCAGCAGCTTAGGTGGGGGGGCGCGAAATCAGCCCCAGCATTTT.